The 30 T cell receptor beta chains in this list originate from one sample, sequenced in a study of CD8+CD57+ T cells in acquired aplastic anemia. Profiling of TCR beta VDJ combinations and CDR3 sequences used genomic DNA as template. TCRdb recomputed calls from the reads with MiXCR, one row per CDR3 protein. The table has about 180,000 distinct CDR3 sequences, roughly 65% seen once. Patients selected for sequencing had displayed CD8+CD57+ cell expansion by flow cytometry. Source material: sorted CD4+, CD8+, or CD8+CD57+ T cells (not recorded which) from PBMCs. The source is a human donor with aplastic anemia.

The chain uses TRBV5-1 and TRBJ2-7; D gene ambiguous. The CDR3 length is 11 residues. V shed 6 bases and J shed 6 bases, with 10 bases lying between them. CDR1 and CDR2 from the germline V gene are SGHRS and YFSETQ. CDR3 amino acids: CASKYQVEQYF. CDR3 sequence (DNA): TGCGCCAGCAAATATCAGGTCGAGCAGTACTTC.

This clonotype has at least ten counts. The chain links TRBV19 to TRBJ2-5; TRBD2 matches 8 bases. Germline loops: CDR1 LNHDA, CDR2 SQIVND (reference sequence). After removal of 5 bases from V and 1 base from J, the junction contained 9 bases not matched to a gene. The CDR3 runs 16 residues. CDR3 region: CASSADGGGPQETQYF. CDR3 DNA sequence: TGTGCCAGTAGTGCTGATGGCGGGGGGCCCCAAGAGACCCAGTACTTC.

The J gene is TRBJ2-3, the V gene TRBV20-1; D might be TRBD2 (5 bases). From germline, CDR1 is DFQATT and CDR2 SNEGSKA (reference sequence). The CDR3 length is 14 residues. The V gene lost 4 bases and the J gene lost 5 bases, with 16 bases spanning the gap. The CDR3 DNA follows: TGCAGTGCTAACCAACTAGACGTGGGAGATACGCAGTATTTT. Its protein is CSANQLDVGDTQYF.

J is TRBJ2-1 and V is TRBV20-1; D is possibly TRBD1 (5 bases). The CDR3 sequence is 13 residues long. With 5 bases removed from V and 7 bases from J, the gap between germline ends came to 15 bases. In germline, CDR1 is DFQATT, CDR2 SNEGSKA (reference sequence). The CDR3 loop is CSAPPGTGNEQFF. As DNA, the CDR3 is TGCAGTGCTCCACCCGGCACAGGAAATGAGCAGTTCTTC.

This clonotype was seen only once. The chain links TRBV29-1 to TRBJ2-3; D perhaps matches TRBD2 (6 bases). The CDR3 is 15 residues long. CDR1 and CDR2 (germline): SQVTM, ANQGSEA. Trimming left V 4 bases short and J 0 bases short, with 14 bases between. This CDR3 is CSVAPRGMSTDTQYF. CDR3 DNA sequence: TGCAGCGTTGCCCCACGGGGGATGAGCACAGATACGCAGTATTTT.

Here the CDR3 DNA reads TGCAGTGCTAGAGACGCTAGCGGGGGGCAAGAGACCCAGTACTTC. Amino acids: CSARDASGGQETQYF. The chain links TRBV20-1 to TRBJ2-5; 11 bases agree with TRBD2. Germline V gene lookup returns CDR1 DFQATT and CDR2 SNEGSKA (reference sequence). The CDR3 covers 15 residues. After removal of 0 bases from V and 2 bases from J, the junction contained 2 bases not matched to a gene.

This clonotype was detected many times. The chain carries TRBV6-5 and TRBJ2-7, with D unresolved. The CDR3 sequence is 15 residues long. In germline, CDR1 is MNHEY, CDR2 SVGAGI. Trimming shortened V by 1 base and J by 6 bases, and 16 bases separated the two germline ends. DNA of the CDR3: TGTGCCAGCAGTTACTTTGGGCAGGCCTCGGGCGAGCAGTACTTC. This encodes CASSYFGQASGEQYF.

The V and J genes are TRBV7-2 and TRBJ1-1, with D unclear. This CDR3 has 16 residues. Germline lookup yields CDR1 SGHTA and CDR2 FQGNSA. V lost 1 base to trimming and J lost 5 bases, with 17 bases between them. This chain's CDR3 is CASSLDRAARWTEAFF. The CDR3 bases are TGTGCCAGCAGCTTAGATCGGGCCGCAAGGTGGACTGAAGCTTTCTTT.

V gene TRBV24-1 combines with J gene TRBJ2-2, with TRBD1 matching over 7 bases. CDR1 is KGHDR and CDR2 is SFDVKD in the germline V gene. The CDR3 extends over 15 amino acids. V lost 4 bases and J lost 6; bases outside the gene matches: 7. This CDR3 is CATSEPQGFPGELFF. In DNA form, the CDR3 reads TGTGCCACCAGTGAGCCACAGGGGTTCCCCGGGGAGCTGTTTTTT.

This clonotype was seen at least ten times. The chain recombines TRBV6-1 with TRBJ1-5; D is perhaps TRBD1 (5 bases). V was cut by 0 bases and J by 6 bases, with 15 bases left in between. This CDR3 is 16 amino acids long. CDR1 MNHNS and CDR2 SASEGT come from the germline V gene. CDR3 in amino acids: CASSEAHAGRVQPQHF. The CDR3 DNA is TGTGCCAGCAGTGAAGCGCACGCAGGGAGGGTTCAGCCCCAGCATTTT.

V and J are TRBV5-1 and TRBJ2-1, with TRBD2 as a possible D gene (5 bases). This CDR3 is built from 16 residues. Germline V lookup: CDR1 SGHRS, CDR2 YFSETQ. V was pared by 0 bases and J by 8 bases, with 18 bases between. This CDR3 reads CASSLEGGQVNDEQFF. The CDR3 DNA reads TGCGCCAGCAGCTTGGAAGGAGGTCAGGTGAACGATGAGCAGTTCTTC.

The CDR3 DNA reads TGTGCCAGTAGGAAGGGACAGGCGAACACTGAAGCTTTCTTT. It yields the protein CASRKGQANTEAFF. The rearrangement uses TRBV19 and TRBJ1-1; 8 bases align to TRBD1. The CDR3 has 14 amino acids. Trimming took 6 bases from V and 1 from J; bases not matched to a gene: 4. The germline V gene has CDR1 LNHDA and CDR2 SQIVND (reference sequence).

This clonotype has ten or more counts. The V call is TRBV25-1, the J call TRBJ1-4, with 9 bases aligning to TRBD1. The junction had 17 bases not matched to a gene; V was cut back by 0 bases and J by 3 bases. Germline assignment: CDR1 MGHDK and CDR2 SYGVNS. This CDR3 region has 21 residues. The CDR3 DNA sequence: TGTGCCAGCAGTGAATATAACACCGGGACAGGGAGCTTCGGGGCTAATGAAAAACTGTTTTTT. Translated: CASSEYNTGTGSFGANEKLFF.

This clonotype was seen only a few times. CDR3 loop: CATSQGTNEKLFF. Here the CDR3 DNA reads TGTGCCACCAGCCAGGGGACTAATGAAAAACTGTTTTTT. The chain uses TRBV15 and TRBJ1-4; TRBD1 is a possible D gene (6 bases). The V and J ends lost 5 bases and 2 bases respectively, with 6 bases between them. Germline-derived CDR1 and CDR2 are LNHNV and YYDKDF (reference sequence). This CDR3 spans 13 amino acids.

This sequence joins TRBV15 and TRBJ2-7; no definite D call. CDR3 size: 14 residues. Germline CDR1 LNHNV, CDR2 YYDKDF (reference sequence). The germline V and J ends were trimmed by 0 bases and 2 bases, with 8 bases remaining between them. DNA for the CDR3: TGTGCCACCAGCAGAGATTTTTCGACCTACGAGCAGTACTTC. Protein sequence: CATSRDFSTYEQYF.

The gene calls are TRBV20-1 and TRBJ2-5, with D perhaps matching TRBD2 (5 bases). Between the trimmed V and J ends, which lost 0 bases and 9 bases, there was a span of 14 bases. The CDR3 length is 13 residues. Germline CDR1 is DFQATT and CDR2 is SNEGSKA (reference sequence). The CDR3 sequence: CSARDPSPGAQYF. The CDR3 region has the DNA TGCAGTGCTAGAGATCCTAGCCCCGGGGCCCAGTACTTC.

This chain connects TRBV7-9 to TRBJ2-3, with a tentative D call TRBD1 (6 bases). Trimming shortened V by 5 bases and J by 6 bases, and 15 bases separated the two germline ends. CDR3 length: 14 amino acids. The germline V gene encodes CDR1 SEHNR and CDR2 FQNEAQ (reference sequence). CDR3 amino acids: CASSPGVGWDTQYF. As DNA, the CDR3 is TGTGCCAGCAGCCCAGGGGTTGGGTGGGATACGCAGTATTTT.

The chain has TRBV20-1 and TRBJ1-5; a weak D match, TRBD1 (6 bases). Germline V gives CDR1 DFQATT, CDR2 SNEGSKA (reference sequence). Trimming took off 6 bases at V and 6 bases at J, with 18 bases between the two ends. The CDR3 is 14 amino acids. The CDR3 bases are TGCAGTGCCGGCGAACCTACAGGGCGTCAGCCCCAGCATTTT. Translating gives CSAGEPTGRQPQHF.

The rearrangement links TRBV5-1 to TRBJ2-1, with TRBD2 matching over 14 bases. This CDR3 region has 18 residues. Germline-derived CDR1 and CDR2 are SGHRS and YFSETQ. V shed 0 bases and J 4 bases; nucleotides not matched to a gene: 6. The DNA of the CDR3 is TGCGCCAGCAGCTTGGAAGGACTAGCGGGAGGATGGTACAATGAGCAGTTCTTC. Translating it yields CASSLEGLAGGWYNEQFF. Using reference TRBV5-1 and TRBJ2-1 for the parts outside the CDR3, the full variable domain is KAGVTQTPRYLIKTRGQQVTLSCSPISGHRSVSWYQQTPGQGLQFLFEYFSETQRNKGNFPGRFSGRQFSNSRSEMNVSTLELGDSALYLCASSLEGLAGGWYNEQFFGPGTRLTVL.

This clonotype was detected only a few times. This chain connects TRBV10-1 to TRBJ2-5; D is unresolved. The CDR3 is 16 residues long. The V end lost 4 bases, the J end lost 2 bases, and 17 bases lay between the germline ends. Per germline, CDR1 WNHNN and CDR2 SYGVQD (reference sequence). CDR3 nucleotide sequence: TGCGCCAGCAGTGGCAGGATTGGACGGATACAAGAGACCCAGTACTTC. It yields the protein CASSGRIGRIQETQYF.

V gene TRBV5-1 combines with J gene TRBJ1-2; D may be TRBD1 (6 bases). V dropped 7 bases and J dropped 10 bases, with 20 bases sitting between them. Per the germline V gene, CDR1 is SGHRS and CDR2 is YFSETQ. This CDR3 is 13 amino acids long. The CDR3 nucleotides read TGCGCCAGCGGCAACTCCGGGACAAAAGACTACACCTTC. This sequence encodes CASGNSGTKDYTF.

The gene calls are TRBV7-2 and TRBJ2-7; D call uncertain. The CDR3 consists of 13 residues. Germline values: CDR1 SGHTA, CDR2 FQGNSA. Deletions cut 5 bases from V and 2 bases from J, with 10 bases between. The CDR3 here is CASSPRPPYEQYF. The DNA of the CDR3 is TGTGCCAGCAGCCCACGACCCCCCTACGAGCAGTACTTC.

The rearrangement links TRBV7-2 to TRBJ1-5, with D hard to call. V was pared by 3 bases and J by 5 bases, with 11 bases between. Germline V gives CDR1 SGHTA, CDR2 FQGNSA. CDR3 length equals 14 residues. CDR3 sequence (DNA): TGTGCCAGCAGCTTTCCTGCAGGCGATCAGCCCCAGCATTTT. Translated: CASSFPAGDQPQHF.

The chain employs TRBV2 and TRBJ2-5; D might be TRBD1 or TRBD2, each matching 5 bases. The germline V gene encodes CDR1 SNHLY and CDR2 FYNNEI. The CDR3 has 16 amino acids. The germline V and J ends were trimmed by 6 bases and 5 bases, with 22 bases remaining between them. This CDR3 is CASSSYRGLGVETQYF. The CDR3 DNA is TGTGCCAGCAGCTCCTACCGGGGATTGGGGGTGGAGACCCAGTACTTC.

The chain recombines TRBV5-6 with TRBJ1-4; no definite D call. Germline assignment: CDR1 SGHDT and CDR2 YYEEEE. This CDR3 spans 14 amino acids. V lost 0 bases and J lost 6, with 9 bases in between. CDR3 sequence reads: CASSLAGLDEKLFF. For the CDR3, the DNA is TGTGCCAGCAGCTTGGCGGGGTTGGATGAAAAACTGTTTTTT.

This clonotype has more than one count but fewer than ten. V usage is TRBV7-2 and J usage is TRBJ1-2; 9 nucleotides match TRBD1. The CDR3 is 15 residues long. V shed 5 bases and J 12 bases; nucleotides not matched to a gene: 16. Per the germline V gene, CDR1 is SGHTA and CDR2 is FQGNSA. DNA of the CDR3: TGTGCCAGCAGCCCGACCGGGACAGGGCTAACTTGGGACACCTTC. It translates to CASSPTGTGLTWDTF.

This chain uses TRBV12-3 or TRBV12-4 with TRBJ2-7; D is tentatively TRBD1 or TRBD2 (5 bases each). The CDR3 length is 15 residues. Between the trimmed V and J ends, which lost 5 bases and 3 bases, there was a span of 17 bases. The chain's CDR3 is CASSRSGALNYEQYF. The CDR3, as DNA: TGTGCCAGCAGTCGCTCCGGGGCCTTAAACTACGAGCAGTACTTC.

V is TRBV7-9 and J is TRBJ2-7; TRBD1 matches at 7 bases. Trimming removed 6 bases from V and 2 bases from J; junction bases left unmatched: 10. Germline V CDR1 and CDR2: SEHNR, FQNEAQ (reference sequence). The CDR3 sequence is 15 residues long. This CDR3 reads CASSYNPGQTYEQYF. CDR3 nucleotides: TGTGCCAGCAGTTACAATCCGGGACAGACCTACGAGCAGTACTTC.

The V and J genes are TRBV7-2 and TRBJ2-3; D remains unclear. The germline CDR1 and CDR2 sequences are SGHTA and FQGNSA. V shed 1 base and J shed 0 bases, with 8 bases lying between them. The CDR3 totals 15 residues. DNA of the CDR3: TGTGCCAGCAGCTTAGTTCCGGTTAGCACAGATACGCAGTATTTT. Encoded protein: CASSLVPVSTDTQYF.

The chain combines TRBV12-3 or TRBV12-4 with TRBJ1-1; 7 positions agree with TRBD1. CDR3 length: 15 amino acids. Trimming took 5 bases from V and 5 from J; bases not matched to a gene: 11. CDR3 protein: CASSDREWMGTEAFF. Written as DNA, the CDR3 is TGTGCCAGCAGTGACAGGGAATGGATGGGAACTGAAGCTTTCTTT.